This T cell receptor beta chain is drawn from a study of identical twins. This CDR3 comprises 14 residues. In germline, CDR1 is MGHDK, CDR2 SYGVNS. Trimming removed 4 bases from V and 3 bases from J, with 7 bases in between. This clonotype was counted between two and nine times. The antigen remains unidentified. MiXCR was run by TCRdb on the 5' RACE reads, yielding one entry per CDR3 protein. This table has more than 1.5 million distinct CDR3 sequences, about 32% appearing once. Study-wide results and limits: Low generation probability was overrepresented in out-of-frame alpha sequences shared by twins.

This sequence was found in a newborn girl in good health. Input material: cord blood. This chain uses TRBV25-1 with TRBJ1-6, with D tentatively TRBD1 (5 bases). CDR3 bases: TGTGCCAGCAGTGGGGGCATCTATAATTCACCCCTCCACTTT. Protein product: CASSGGIYNSPLHF.